The 3 T cell receptor beta chains given below trace back to one sample, sequenced in a study of a mutant IDH1 vaccine in newly diagnosed glioma (dated by TCRdb to the early 2020s). The time point label of this sample denotes: baseline, week 1 (first vaccination visit). The label giving this sample's treatment or condition can be read as: pre-vaccination baseline after standard-of-care therapy. The library relied on the immunoSEQ multiplex PCR assay. TCRdb provides this immuneACCESS table in a form limited to in-frame rearrangements. Some clones are lacking; in checked studies, under half of them reflect an unresolved V gene, and why the rest are absent is not known. This sample is represented by 75,000 to 100,000 clones; 85% to 90% of them were singletons. Less than 0.65% of the sample rests with the top ten. The sample here was PBMCs, taken from a glioma patient treated with radiotherapy, temozolomide or both. The receptor source for this set is a woman between 45 and 65 years old with glioma.

The rearrangement uses TRBV28 and TRBJ1-2; tentative D call: TRBD1 (5 bases). V lost 2 bases, J lost 5 bases, and 9 bases lay in between. The CDR3 loop spans 13 amino acids. CDR1 is MDHEN, CDR2 SYDVKM, per germline. The CDR3 spells CASSLRGGYGYTF. CDR3 coding DNA: TGTGCCAGCAGTTTAAGGGGCGGATATGGCTACACCTTC.

This clone was seen just once. The rearrangement joins TRBV10-3 to TRBJ2-1; 9 positions agree with TRBD2. The junction had 5 bases not matched to a gene; V was cut back by 4 bases and J by 7 bases. Germline CDR1 is ENHRY and CDR2 is SYGVKD. There are 14 residues in the CDR3. CDR3 amino acids: CAISVGTSRNEQFF. DNA of the CDR3: TGTGCCATCAGTGTTGGGACTAGCAGGAATGAGCAGTTCTTC.

The chain has TRBV30 and TRBJ2-7; the D gene is possibly TRBD2 (6 bases). The CDR3 has 14 amino acids. V was cut by 2 bases and J by 0 bases, with 11 bases left in between. The V gene's germline CDR1 is GTSNPN and CDR2 SVGIG (reference sequence). The CDR3 DNA follows: TGTGCCTGGAGTCGCGGGACCGACTCCTACGAGCAGTACTTC. Amino acid sequence: CAWSRGTDSYEQYF.